These 26 T cell receptor beta chains originate from one sample sequenced in a study of T-cell memory formation after mild COVID-19. Using its own MiXCR run on the 5' RACE reads, TCRdb lists one record per CDR3 protein. The repertoire holds about 350,000 distinct CDR3 sequences, around 15% seen once, with 20% to 25% in the top ten. Sequences were obtained from PBMCs or a T cell subset sorted from them (not recorded which). The receptors originated from a man aged 18 to 29 who had mild COVID-19 (a few samples of this study predate the infection). Cell type and time point are not known.

This clonotype was seen at least ten times. This chain links TRBV30 with TRBJ1-5, with unresolved D. The V gene's germline CDR1 is GTSNPN and CDR2 SVGIG (reference sequence). There are 14 residues in the CDR3. The V end was cut by 4 bases, the J end by 5 bases, with 15 bases between. For the CDR3, the DNA is TGTGCCTGGACCCTGGGGAACCGAGATCAGCCCCAGCATTTT. Protein product: CAWTLGNRDQPQHF.

This clonotype has a handful of counts. The rearrangement links TRBV12-5 to TRBJ2-7, with D hard to call. The CDR3 contains 11 residues. Trimming shortened V by 5 bases and J by 5 bases, and 7 bases separated the two germline ends. Germline CDR1 and CDR2: LGHNT and FRNRAP. CDR3 loop: CASGPRDEQYF. CDR3 bases: TGTGCTAGTGGTCCCAGAGACGAGCAGTACTTC.

This clonotype was found many times. The chain employs TRBV10-2 and TRBJ2-3, with unresolved D. This CDR3 contains 13 residues. Per germline, CDR1 WSHSY and CDR2 SAAADI. The V end lost 3 bases, the J end lost 8 bases, and 12 bases lay between the germline ends. In nucleotides, the CDR3 is TGCGCCAGCAGTGACCCCGAGTCGGGTACGCAGTATTTT. The encoded protein is CASSDPESGTQYF.

This rearrangement joins TRBV5-1 to TRBJ2-5; 8 bases match TRBD2. The CDR3 is made up of 16 amino acids. V was clipped by 4 bases and J by 2 bases; unmatched bases: 10. Germline V gives CDR1 SGHRS, CDR2 YFSETQ. CDR3: CASSPRRTGGQETQYF. In DNA, the CDR3 is TGCGCCAGCAGCCCGCGACGGACGGGGGGGCAAGAGACCCAGTACTTC.

V is TRBV7-7 and J is TRBJ2-5; tentatively, D is TRBD1 (5 bases). V lost 11 bases and J 5 bases, leaving 15 bases between the germline ends. This CDR3 is 12 amino acids long. CDR1 and CDR2 from the germline V gene are SSHAT and FNYEAQ (reference sequence). As DNA, the CDR3 is TGTGCCGTACAGGACCCAGGGGAGACCCAGTACTTC. Its translation: CAVQDPGETQYF.

The chain couples TRBV7-2 to TRBJ2-7; 7 bases are a match to TRBD1. The CDR3 runs 15 residues. Losses at the gene ends were 1 base for V and 2 bases for J; bases not matched to a gene: 5. The germline CDR1 and CDR2 sequences are SGHTA and FQGNSA. The CDR3 region is CASSLDRGRAYEQYF. The CDR3 DNA follows: TGTGCCAGCAGCTTAGACAGGGGAAGGGCCTACGAGCAGTACTTC.

The rearrangement links TRBV28 to TRBJ2-1; no firm D call. The V and J ends lost 10 bases and 12 bases respectively, with 13 bases between them. The CDR3 is 10 amino acids. Germline CDR1 reads MDHEN; CDR2 reads SYDVKM. CDR3 region: CATSRVGQFF. DNA for the CDR3: TGTGCCACCTCCCGGGTGGGGCAGTTCTTC.

This clonotype was recorded a few times. J is TRBJ2-3 and V is TRBV9, with 7 positions matching TRBD2. CDR1 and CDR2 from the germline V gene are SGDLS and YYNGEE. V gave up 1 base and J gave up 3 bases; unmatched junction bases: 5. This CDR3 has 15 residues. In DNA form, the CDR3 reads TGTGCCAGCAGCGTAAAGGAGGGAGGGACAGATACGCAGTATTTT. The encoded protein is CASSVKEGGTDTQYF.

In this sample, this clonotype turned up many times. The rearrangement joins TRBV7-2 to TRBJ1-5; D unclear. Between the trimmed V and J ends, which lost 5 bases and 0 bases, there was a span of 11 bases. Germline CDR1 is SGHTA and CDR2 is FQGNSA. The CDR3 sequence is 15 residues long. The CDR3 region is CASSPGISSNQPQHF. CDR3 DNA sequence: TGTGCCAGCAGCCCGGGGATTTCTAGCAATCAGCCCCAGCATTTT.

This clonotype was observed a few times. The chain carries TRBV20-1 and TRBJ2-7, with no clear D. The CDR3 totals 13 residues. Looked up from germline, CDR1 is DFQATT and CDR2 is SNEGSKA (reference sequence). V gave up 6 bases and J gave up 6 bases, with 18 bases separating them. The CDR3 coding sequence is TGCAGTGCACCCCGCGGCGCGGCCCCCGAGCAGTACTTC. Encoded protein: CSAPRGAAPEQYF.

This rearrangement joins TRBV6-2 or TRBV6-3 to TRBJ1-2; 7 bases agree with TRBD1. CDR3 size: 11 residues. Per the germline V gene, CDR1 is MNHEY and CDR2 is SVGEGT. V lost 8 bases, J lost 7 bases, and 4 bases stayed unmatched. The CDR3: CASGNRGGYTF. As DNA, the CDR3 is TGTGCCAGCGGGAACAGGGGTGGCTACACCTTC.

At least ten counts were recorded for this clonotype. The chain uses TRBV6-5 and TRBJ2-3; D tentatively fits TRBD1 or TRBD2 (6 bases each). Germline CDR1 MNHEY, CDR2 SVGAGI. The CDR3 length is 16 residues. Trimming took 6 bases from V and 0 from J, leaving 16 bases between them. In DNA form, the CDR3 reads TGTGCCAGCAGAAATTGGGGGGCCTCTAGCACAGATACGCAGTATTTT. Protein product: CASRNWGASSTDTQYF.

The rearrangement uses TRBV2 and TRBJ2-7, with D tentatively TRBD1 or TRBD2 (5 bases each). CDR1 is SNHLY and CDR2 is FYNNEI in the germline V gene. V was cut by 4 bases and J by 2 bases, with 12 bases left in between. The CDR3 covers 14 residues. DNA of the CDR3: TGTGCCAGCAGTGGGTTTATGGGGGCCTACGAGCAGTACTTC. Its translation: CASSGFMGAYEQYF.

The rearrangement uses TRBV20-1 and TRBJ1-6; TRBD1 matches 7 bases. The ends lost 1 base at V and 10 bases at J; junction bases unmatched: 10. Germline V lookup: CDR1 DFQATT, CDR2 SNEGSKA (reference sequence). The CDR3 totals 15 residues. The CDR3 spells CSARGAEGGRSPLHF. The CDR3 DNA reads as TGCAGTGCTAGAGGGGCGGAAGGGGGCCGGTCACCCCTCCACTTT.

In its sample, this clonotype was seen many times. The chain carries TRBV5-1 and TRBJ2-1; D is uncertain. The CDR3 consists of 14 residues. CDR1 SGHRS and CDR2 YFSETQ come from the germline V gene. Deletions cut 4 bases from V and 2 bases from J, with 10 bases between. CDR3 region: CASSPRATYNEQFF. CDR3 bases: TGCGCCAGCAGCCCCCGGGCCACCTACAATGAGCAGTTCTTC.

The genes are TRBV20-1 and TRBJ2-1; 8 bases agree with TRBD2. V shed 4 bases and J 0 bases; nucleotides not matched to a gene: 14. The CDR3 is made up of 18 amino acids. The germline gives CDR1 DFQATT, CDR2 SNEGSKA (reference sequence). CDR3 DNA: TGCAGTGCTACCGGGAGGGCTAGCGGGCCCGGCTCCTACAATGAGCAGTTCTTC. It translates to CSATGRASGPGSYNEQFF.

The chain links TRBV7-2 to TRBJ1-2; a weak D match, TRBD1 (6 bases). V shed 5 bases and J shed 5 bases, with 18 bases lying between them. Germline loops: CDR1 SGHTA, CDR2 FQGNSA. The CDR3 is 15 amino acids. The CDR3 DNA reads as TGTGCCAGCAGCCACCCCACCCGACAGGAGTATGGCTACACCTTC. Translation: CASSHPTRQEYGYTF.

This chain links TRBV6-5 with TRBJ2-7; TRBD1 matches 7 bases. The CDR3 is 15 amino acids. The J segment lost 7 bases and the V segment lost 0 bases, leaving 9 bases of the junction unmatched. Germline CDR1 reads MNHEY; CDR2 reads SVGAGI. CDR3 coding DNA: TGTGCCAGCAGTTACTCGGGAGACAGGGTCTGGGAGCAGTACTTC. Translating it yields CASSYSGDRVWEQYF.

This chain links TRBV30 with TRBJ2-3; 8 bases map to TRBD1. The germline V gene encodes CDR1 GTSNPN and CDR2 SVGIG (reference sequence). V lost 0 bases to trimming and J lost 3 bases; unmatched junction nucleotides: 8. This CDR3 region has 16 residues. CDR3 nucleotides: TGTGCCTGGAGTGTGGGCCTACAGGGGGTGACAGATACGCAGTATTTT. This codes for CAWSVGLQGVTDTQYF.

The chain recombines TRBV11-2 with TRBJ2-4, with 11 positions matching TRBD2. This CDR3 is 17 amino acids long. Trimming took 5 bases from V and 0 from J; bases not matched to a gene: 6. Germline V lookup: CDR1 SGHAT, CDR2 FQNNGV. The CDR3 DNA is TGTGCCAGCAGCCCCCGACTAGCGGGGAGAGCCAAAAACATTCAGTACTTC. Translating it yields CASSPRLAGRAKNIQYF.

In this sample, this clonotype turned up a few times. The V and J genes are TRBV28 and TRBJ2-7; 7 bases map to TRBD2. The germline V gene has CDR1 MDHEN and CDR2 SYDVKM. This CDR3 has 15 residues. V shed 6 bases, J shed 0 bases, and the junction held 8 bases outside the gene matches. For the CDR3, the DNA is TGTGCCAGCAGCCCGGGGGGAGTAGTCTCCTACGAGCAGTACGTC. Amino acids: CASSPGGVVSYEQYV.

This clonotype was picked up a small number of times. CDR3 in amino acids: CASSQGLGTEAFF. CDR3 DNA: TGTGCCAGCAGTCAGGGGCTAGGCACTGAAGCTTTCTTT. The chain links TRBV12-3 or TRBV12-4 to TRBJ1-1, with D perhaps matching TRBD1 (6 bases). This CDR3 contains 13 residues. Trimming removed 5 bases at V and 4 bases at J, with 11 bases between.

This clonotype was observed a few times. The CDR3 spells CASSYPGSPLHF. As DNA, the CDR3 is TGTGCCAGCAGTTACCCAGGGTCACCCCTCCACTTT. The chain combines TRBV6-5 with TRBJ1-6; perhaps TRBD1 as D (5 bases). This CDR3 region has 12 residues. The ends were cut back, 2 bases at V and 10 bases at J, with 6 bases in the middle. Germline V gene lookup returns CDR1 MNHEY and CDR2 SVGAGI.

This sequence joins TRBV15 and TRBJ1-5; D remains ambiguous. The CDR3 extends over 15 amino acids. V lost 6 bases and J lost 5, with 17 bases in between. Germline V gene sequence: CDR1 LNHNV, CDR2 YYDKDF (reference sequence). CDR3: CATRGQASIHQPQHF. CDR3 nucleotide sequence: TGTGCCACCAGGGGTCAGGCGTCCATCCATCAGCCCCAGCATTTT.

There are a few counts of this clonotype. This rearrangement joins TRBV20-1 to TRBJ1-6, with D possibly TRBD1 on 6 matching bases. This CDR3 is built from 13 residues. The germline V and J ends were trimmed by 7 bases and 6 bases, with 13 bases remaining between them. Germline V gives CDR1 DFQATT, CDR2 SNEGSKA (reference sequence). The chain's CDR3 is CSVRTASNSPLHF. The CDR3 DNA is TGCAGTGTTAGGACAGCGTCTAATTCACCCCTCCACTTT.

The CDR3 loop is CASSSQTSGDNEQFF. Here the CDR3 DNA reads TGTGCCAGCAGCTCCCAGACTAGCGGTGACAATGAGCAGTTCTTC. The rearrangement joins TRBV5-4 to TRBJ2-1; 9 nucleotides agree with TRBD2. The CDR3 covers 15 residues. With V trimmed by 3 bases and J by 5 bases, 6 bases remained unmatched. Looked up from germline, CDR1 is SGHNT and CDR2 is YYREEE (reference sequence).